The table lists the clone carrying this T cell receptor (beta chain) with a few counts. The antigen remains unidentified. Time point: persistent/refractory GD, antithyroid drugs over 5 years with positive TRAb. The TCR library was made from RNA that had been extracted from PBMCs in TRIzol. This sample is drawn from a study of regulatory T cells in long-lasting Graves disease. Study results and limitations: More public clonotypes were shared by persistent patients (about 3,000) than by new patients (more than 950).

With 2 bases clipped from V and 3 bases from J, the junction kept 7 bases outside the gene matches. The germline V gene encodes CDR1 MNHEY and CDR2 SVGAGI. There are 15 residues in the CDR3. HTBI primers from iRepertoire and Arm-PCR of CDR3 regions yielded the TCR beta libraries. TCRdb redid the calling of the multiplex PCR reads with MiXCR, one entry per CDR3 protein. The repertoire holds around 500,000 distinct CDR3 sequences, with around 21% as singletons. The sequenced sample was peripheral blood mononuclear cells (PBMCs), obtained when the disease was refractory, from a patient treated with antithyroid drugs. V usage is TRBV6-5 and J usage is TRBJ2-7; 7 positions match TRBD1. The sequence was collected from a female donor with Graves disease. The CDR3: CASSYLPDRDYEQYF. The CDR3 DNA reads TGTGCCAGCAGTTACCTGCCTGACAGGGACTACGAGCAGTACTTC.